The clone carrying this TCR beta chain was counted ten times or more. The CDR3 totals 15 residues. The V gene's germline CDR1 is DFQATT and CDR2 SNEGSKA (reference sequence). The trim removed 0 bases at V and 6 bases at J, leaving 10 bases unmatched. Using its own MiXCR run on the reads, TCRdb lists one record per CDR3 protein. The sample yields thousands of distinct CDR3 sequences, over 14% seen once. The data originate from a study of liver allograft versus peripheral blood T cells. Study-wide context: A comparison was made between T cell receptor repertoires in transplanted livers and those in recipients' peripheral blood.

This clonotype originated in a human patient who had a liver transplant. Some T cells may have originated in the graft donor. The V and J genes are TRBV20-1 and TRBJ1-2; 7 bases align to TRBD1. This chain's CDR3 is CSARDGTVNFHGYTF. The CDR3 DNA sequence: TGCAGTGCTAGAGACGGGACAGTCAATTTTCATGGCTACACCTTC.